These 28 T cell receptor beta chains were all obtained from the same sample, sequenced in a study of neoadjuvant anti-PD-1 for oral cavity cancer (dated by TCRdb to 2020 to 2022). The receptor library was made with the immunoSEQ multiplex PCR assay. Here the immuneACCESS table is served through TCRdb, limited to in-frame sequences with V and J called. Missing clones are a known gap in these copies; in checked studies unresolved V genes cover under half, and the rest lacks a known reason. This sample is represented by more than 12,000 clones; approximately 70% of them were singletons. The ten largest clones take up under 3.5% of the sample. The time point tag for this specimen amounts to: before neoadjuvant nivolumab. Here the sequenced sample was PBMCs, taken before nivolumab (anti-PD-1) treatment. These receptors came from a person between 40 and 79 years old with oral cavity squamous cell carcinoma.

Only one count was recorded for this clone. The chain uses TRBV2 and TRBJ1-1, with 8 bases matching TRBD1. Germline CDR1 reads SNHLY; CDR2 reads FYNNEI. V trimming: 6 bases; J trimming: 7 bases; junction bases outside the gene matches: 10. The CDR3 totals 14 residues. The CDR3 here is CASRPSGTGREAFF. The CDR3 nucleotides are TGTGCCAGCAGGCCTTCCGGGACAGGACGTGAAGCTTTCTTT.

CDR3 residues: CASSPTQGAWEQYF. For the CDR3, the DNA is TGTGCCAGCAGTCCGACACAGGGGGCTTGGGAGCAGTACTTC. The chain recombines TRBV6-1 with TRBJ2-7; 9 bases fit TRBD1. The germline gives CDR1 MNHNS, CDR2 SASEGT. V was clipped by 5 bases and J by 7 bases; unmatched bases: 9. The CDR3 has 14 amino acids.

V and J are TRBV5-1 and TRBJ2-1; no reliable D call. Trimming removed 0 bases from V and 5 bases from J, with 6 bases in between. The CDR3 sequence is 13 residues long. In germline, CDR1 is SGHRS, CDR2 YFSETQ. The CDR3 spells CASSLVGNNEQFF. CDR3 coding DNA: TGCGCCAGCAGCTTGGTAGGGAACAATGAGCAGTTCTTC.

The V gene is TRBV7-9, the J gene TRBJ2-3; 8 positions match TRBD2. Germline V gene sequence: CDR1 SEHNR, CDR2 FQNEAQ (reference sequence). With V trimmed by 5 bases and J by 2 bases, 9 bases remained unmatched. The CDR3 is 16 amino acids. The CDR3 loop reads CASSPPGTRHTDTQYF. The DNA for the CDR3 is TGTGCCAGCAGCCCTCCCGGGACTAGACACACAGATACGCAGTATTTT. Using reference TRBV7-9 and TRBJ2-3 for the parts outside the CDR3, the full variable domain is DTGVSQNPRHKITKRGQNVTFRCDPISEHNRLYWYRQTLGQGPEFLTYFQNEAQLEKSRLLSDRFSAERPKGSFSTLEIQRTEQGDSAMYLCASSPPGTRHTDTQYFGPGTRLTVL.

In DNA form, the CDR3 reads TGTGCCAGCAGGGGGCGGGACAGGGACAATCAGCCCCAGCATTTT. Amino acid sequence: CASRGRDRDNQPQHF. J is TRBJ1-5 and V is TRBV6-6; TRBD1 matches at 9 bases. The CDR3 extends over 15 amino acids. Germline V gene data show CDR1 as MNHNY and CDR2 as SVGAGI (reference sequence). V lost 6 bases to trimming and J lost 3 bases; unmatched junction nucleotides: 6.

This clone was seen once. This rearrangement joins TRBV19 to TRBJ2-2, with TRBD1 as a possible D gene (6 bases). CDR1 and CDR2 from the germline V gene are LNHDA and SQIVND (reference sequence). Trimming removed 11 bases at V and 0 bases at J, with 16 bases between. The CDR3 has 15 residues. The chain's CDR3 is CAVQGRFANTGELFF. The CDR3 bases are TGTGCCGTCCAGGGGAGATTCGCGAACACCGGGGAGCTGTTTTTT.

The rearrangement links TRBV10-2 to TRBJ2-2; TRBD1 matches 9 bases. Unmatched junction bases numbered 3, after V lost 6 bases and J lost 4 bases. Germline V gives CDR1 WSHSY, CDR2 SAAADI. The length of the CDR3 is 14 residues. The DNA for the CDR3 is TGCGCCAGCAGGGGACAGGGACTCACCGGGGAGCTGTTTTTT. It codes for CASRGQGLTGELFF.

This clone showed up just a few times. This chain links TRBV28 with TRBJ1-2; TRBD1 matches 9 bases. The CDR3 runs 15 residues. Germline V CDR1 and CDR2: MDHEN, SYDVKM. Unmatched junction bases numbered 7, after V lost 3 bases and J lost 5 bases. Here the CDR3 reads CASSFSDRGEYGYTF. In nucleotides, the CDR3 is TGTGCCAGCAGTTTTTCCGACAGGGGGGAGTATGGCTACACCTTC.

This chain uses TRBV19 with TRBJ2-7, with 7 bases lining up with TRBD1. The trim removed 6 bases at V and 6 bases at J, leaving 8 bases unmatched. From germline, CDR1 is LNHDA and CDR2 SQIVND (reference sequence). There are 13 residues in the CDR3. The CDR3 loop reads CASSRQGGFEQYF. The DNA for the CDR3 is TGTGCCAGTAGCCGACAGGGTGGGTTCGAGCAGTACTTC. Based on the CDR3 plus reference TRBV19 and TRBJ2-7, the full variable domain is DGGITQSPKYLFRKEGQNVTLSCEQNLNHDAMYWYRQDPGQGLRLIYYSQIVNDFQKGDIAEGYSVSREKKESFPLTVTSAQKNPTAFYLCASSRQGGFEQYFGPGTRLTVT.

The chain is built from TRBV30 and TRBJ2-2; perhaps D is TRBD1 or TRBD2 (5 bases each). Deletions cut 3 bases from V and 0 bases from J, with 8 bases between. Germline CDR1 and CDR2: GTSNPN and SVGIG (reference sequence). CDR3 size: 14 residues. CDR3 DNA sequence: TGTGCCTGGAGCCGGGACCCGAACACCGGGGAGCTGTTTTTT. Its translation is CAWSRDPNTGELFF. Supplemented by reference TRBV30 and TRBJ2-2, the full variable domain reads SQTIHQWPATLVQPVGSPLSLECTVEGTSNPNLYWYRQAAGRGLQLLFYSVGIGQISSEVPQNLSASRPQDRQFILSSKKLLLSDSGFYLCAWSRDPNTGELFFGEGSRLTVL.

The rearrangement uses TRBV4-1 and TRBJ1-5; 7 positions match TRBD1. Germline lookup yields CDR1 MGHRA and CDR2 YSYEKL. The CDR3 has 16 amino acids. Trimming took 2 bases from V and 0 from J; bases not matched to a gene: 4. CDR3 sequence (DNA): TGCGCCAGCAGCCAAAGGACAGGTTATAGCAATCAGCCCCAGCATTTT. Its translation: CASSQRTGYSNQPQHF.

This clone was counted a few times. J is TRBJ1-5 and V is TRBV28; D is uncertain. Trimming shortened V by 4 bases and J by 4 bases, and 5 bases separated the two germline ends. CDR1 MDHEN and CDR2 SYDVKM come from the germline V gene. The CDR3 consists of 12 residues. The DNA of the CDR3 is TGTGCCAGCAGTTCCGTGAATCAGCCCCAGCATTTT. Translating gives CASSSVNQPQHF.

This chain joins TRBV10-1 and TRBJ2-2, with 7 bases fitting TRBD1. Germline V gives CDR1 WNHNN, CDR2 SYGVQD (reference sequence). The CDR3 has 15 residues. J was trimmed by 0 bases and V by 6 bases; bases with no gene match: 4. The chain's CDR3 is CASRKDRSNTGELFF. The CDR3 nucleotides read TGCGCCAGCAGAAAGGACAGGTCGAACACCGGGGAGCTGTTTTTT.

The chain employs TRBV5-6 and TRBJ2-5, with D maybe TRBD1 (6 bases). CDR1 and CDR2 from the germline V gene are SGHDT and YYEEEE. V was clipped by 4 bases and J by 2 bases, with 12 bases between them. CDR3 size: 14 residues. CDR3 coding DNA: TGTGCCAGCAGCCCCGGGACATCGCAAGAGACCCAGTACTTC. Translation gives CASSPGTSQETQYF.

The chain combines TRBV9 with TRBJ1-1; D ambiguous. The CDR3 extends over 14 amino acids. CDR1 SGDLS and CDR2 YYNGEE come from the germline V gene. V gave up 4 bases and J gave up 0 bases, with 10 bases separating them. The CDR3 region has the DNA TGTGCCAGCAGCCCCAACCCCTTGAACACTGAAGCTTTCTTT. Translating gives CASSPNPLNTEAFF.

This sequence joins TRBV29-1 and TRBJ2-5; 8 bases map to TRBD2. The J segment lost 5 bases and the V segment lost 8 bases, leaving 13 bases of the junction unmatched. The CDR3 contains 14 residues. CDR1 and CDR2 (germline): SQVTM, ANQGSEA. The CDR3 coding sequence is TGCAGCTCCCGGAAAGGTAGCGGGAAGGAGACCCAGTACTTC. As protein: CSSRKGSGKETQYF.

The chain has TRBV7-6 and TRBJ2-7, with unresolved D. Deletions cut 1 base from V and 5 bases from J, with 15 bases between. Germline V lookup: CDR1 SGHVS, CDR2 FNYEAQ. The CDR3 is 15 amino acids. The CDR3 DNA follows: TGTGCCAGCAGCTTAGAGTCTGGCCCCCCGCACGAGCAGTACTTC. Protein: CASSLESGPPHEQYF.

The rearrangement links TRBV2 to TRBJ2-1; TRBD2 is a possible D gene (5 bases). The CDR3 loop spans 14 amino acids. Trimming removed 4 bases from V and 3 bases from J, with 10 bases in between. Looked up from germline, CDR1 is SNHLY and CDR2 is FYNNEI. CDR3: CASSGRAFYNEQFF. The DNA for the CDR3 is TGTGCCAGCAGTGGGCGGGCGTTCTACAATGAGCAGTTCTTC.

The chain recombines TRBV9 with TRBJ2-3; D is possibly TRBD2 (7 bases). This CDR3 contains 15 residues. Germline CDR1 SGDLS, CDR2 YYNGEE. V was shortened by 1 base and J by 2 bases, with 11 bases between the two germline ends. The CDR3: CASSVRGDYTDTQYF. The CDR3 DNA is TGTGCCAGCAGCGTAAGGGGGGACTACACAGATACGCAGTATTTT.

This clone has only a few counts. The chain combines TRBV10-1 with TRBJ2-2, with 14 positions matching TRBD2. From germline, CDR1 is WNHNN and CDR2 SYGVQD (reference sequence). The CDR3 loop spans 17 amino acids. The trim removed 6 bases at V and 4 bases at J, leaving 7 bases unmatched. The CDR3 region has the DNA TGCGCCAGCAGCTCCGGGACTAGCGGGAGTGCCACCGGGGAGCTGTTTTTT. It translates to CASSSGTSGSATGELFF.

The chain links TRBV27 to TRBJ1-1; TRBD1 matches 9 bases. From germline, CDR1 is MNHEY and CDR2 SMNVEV (reference sequence). Unmatched junction bases numbered 8, after V lost 7 bases and J lost 5 bases. The CDR3 extends over 14 amino acids. The CDR3 DNA reads as TGTGCCAGCACCCCGGGACAGGGTAGGACTGAAGCTTTCTTT. Protein sequence: CASTPGQGRTEAFF.

The chain carries TRBV6-6 and TRBJ1-1; tentative D call: TRBD1 (6 bases). CDR1 is MNHNY and CDR2 is SVGAGI in the germline V gene (reference sequence). V dropped 9 bases and J dropped 4 bases, with 15 bases sitting between them. The CDR3 is 13 residues long. For the CDR3, the DNA is TGTGCCAGTGGAGGGGGGCAGGGCACTGAAGCTTTCTTT. This codes for CASGGGQGTEAFF.

The chain carries TRBV7-2 and TRBJ2-1, with TRBD2 identical over 10 bases. V lost 3 bases, J lost 8 bases, and 7 bases stayed unmatched. The CDR3 runs 15 residues. The V gene's germline CDR1 is SGHTA and CDR2 FQGNSA. This CDR3 reads CASSFDLAGVYEQFF. DNA of the CDR3: TGTGCCAGCAGCTTTGATCTAGCGGGAGTCTATGAGCAGTTCTTC.

This clone was seen only a few times. The chain is built from TRBV21-1 and TRBJ1-2; TRBD1 is the table's D call, not checked against the DNA. TRBV21-1 is deemed a pseudogene. The CDR3 covers 13 residues. CDR3 residues: CASRDQGGNGYTF. In DNA form, the CDR3 reads TGTGCCAGCAGGGATCAGGGGGGAAATGGCTACACCTTC.

The CDR3 nucleotides read TGCGCCAGCAGCCATGGTTATAACAGGGTTAAAACTGGAAACACCATATATTTT. It specifies CASSHGYNRVKTGNTIYF. The chain combines TRBV4-1 with TRBJ1-3; perhaps TRBD1 as D (6 bases). Germline V lookup: CDR1 MGHRA, CDR2 YSYEKL. Trimming stripped 3 bases from V and 2 bases from J, with 20 bases between. The CDR3 consists of 18 residues.

This clone has a handful of counts. This sequence joins TRBV7-9 and TRBJ2-7; tentative D call: TRBD2 (5 bases). The length of the CDR3 is 14 residues. Trimming removed 2 bases at V and 0 bases at J, with 8 bases between. CDR1 SEHNR and CDR2 FQNEAQ come from the germline V gene (reference sequence). Here the CDR3 DNA reads TGTGCCAGCAGCTTAACCCGGGACTCCTACGAGCAGTACTTC. This encodes CASSLTRDSYEQYF.

This chain links TRBV28 with TRBJ2-7, with 7 bases matching TRBD1. Germline V lookup: CDR1 MDHEN, CDR2 SYDVKM. Trimming cost V 5 bases and J 4 bases; bases outside gene matches: 14. CDR3 length equals 16 residues. CDR3 loop: CASSNSGTAAIYEQYF. Here the CDR3 DNA reads TGTGCCAGCAGTAACTCCGGGACAGCCGCAATTTACGAGCAGTACTTC.

The rearrangement links TRBV7-9 to TRBJ2-1; 14 positions agree with TRBD2. Germline CDR1 is SEHNR and CDR2 is FQNEAQ (reference sequence). The junction had 9 bases not matched to a gene; V was cut back by 5 bases and J by 3 bases. The CDR3 extends over 18 amino acids. The CDR3 is CASSPGTSGSPFYNEQFF. The CDR3 bases are TGTGCCAGCAGCCCCGGGACTAGCGGGAGCCCGTTCTACAATGAGCAGTTCTTC.